A selection of T cell receptor beta chains follows, all from one sample in a study of T cells in localized non-small cell lung cancer. Profiled with immunoSEQ multiplex PCR; TCRdb holds only in-frame clones, not every one. The table lists 23,000 or so clones, roughly nine tenths of them singletons, with 1.1% in the top ten. The sequencing here drew on peripheral blood, taken before any cancer treatment. These receptors originate from a woman between 35 and 75 years old with stage I lung adenocarcinoma. Each CDR3 is given with its conserved first and last residue. A D gene is named only where the DNA matches it firmly. Rows may omit the clone size; those that give it use once, few, many or a size class.

v_call,clone_size,j_call,d_call,cdr3_aa,cdr3_nt
TRBV4-1,.,TRBJ2-7,TRBD1,CASSQDFGTAPYEQYF,TGCGCCAGCAGCCAAGACTTCGGGACAGCCCCCTACGAGCAGTACTTC
TRBV18,.,TRBJ1-1,TRBD1,CASSPWILGQGNTEAFF,TGTGCCAGCTCACCATGGATATTGGGACAGGGGAACACTGAAGCTTTCTTT
TRBV4-2,.,TRBJ2-1,.,CASSQGHTNEQFF,TGTGCCAGCAGCCAAGGTCATACCAATGAGCAGTTCTTC
TRBV16,.,TRBJ2-2,.,CASSQRRGDTGELFF,TGTGCCAGCAGCCAGCGCAGGGGAGATACCGGGGAGCTGTTTTTT
TRBV7-2,.,TRBJ2-5,TRBD2,CASSLGGGQETQYF,TGTGCCAGCAGCTTGGGGGGGGGCCAAGAGACCCAGTACTTC
TRBV9,.,TRBJ2-7,.,CASSADGYEQYF,TGTGCCAGCAGCGCGGACGGCTACGAGCAGTACTTC
TRBV18,.,TRBJ1-3,.,CASSQPGNSGNTIYF,TGTGCCAGCTCACAACCAGGGAACTCTGGAAACACCATATATTTT
TRBV2,.,TRBJ2-3,TRBD2,CASSATSGAQGTQYF,TGTGCCAGCAGTGCGACTAGCGGGGCCCAGGGTACGCAGTATTTT
TRBV25-1,few,TRBJ2-3,TRBD2,CASSETGGVTDTQYF,TGTGCCAGCAGTGAGACGGGGGGGGTAACAGATACGCAGTATTTT
TRBV25-1,.,TRBJ1-2,TRBD1,CASEAGGNYGYTF,TGTGCCAGTGAGGCAGGGGGTAACTATGGCTACACCTTC
TRBV2,.,TRBJ1-5,TRBD1,CASSGSGGAGNQPQHF,TGTGCCAGCAGCGGATCAGGGGGCGCGGGCAATCAGCCCCAGCATTTT
TRBV19,.,TRBJ2-2,.,CASSLNTGELFF,TGTGCCAGTAGTCTGAACACCGGGGAGCTGTTTTTT
TRBV11-2,.,TRBJ1-1,TRBD1,CASSFQTGTEAFF,TGTGCCAGCAGCTTCCAGACAGGGACTGAAGCTTTCTTT
TRBV4-1,.,TRBJ1-3,.,CASSPEPGTGQSGNTIYF,TGCGCCAGCAGCCCGGAACCTGGAACAGGGCAATCTGGAAACACCATATATTTT
TRBV2,.,TRBJ1-2,.,CASSGRGLGTREGYTF,TGTGCCAGCAGTGGAAGGGGTCTAGGAACTCGTGAGGGCTACACCTTC
TRBV4-1,.,TRBJ1-4,TRBD1,CASSQRALTGGSNEKLFF,TGCGCCAGCAGCCAACGAGCCCTTACAGGGGGCTCTAATGAAAAACTGTTTTTT
TRBV7-2,.,TRBJ2-2,.,CASSLTGSTGELFF,TGTGCCAGCAGCTTAACAGGGAGTACCGGGGAGCTGTTTTTT
TRBV18,.,TRBJ2-2,TRBD1,CASSPPGTGNTGELFF,TGTGCCAGCTCACCACCGGGGACAGGGAACACCGGGGAGCTGTTTTTT
TRBV2,.,TRBJ2-7,.,CASSAPGAGPSYEQYF,TGTGCCAGCAGTGCCCCAGGCGCGGGGCCTTCCTACGAGCAGTACTTC
TRBV7-2,.,TRBJ1-3,TRBD1,CASSFEVAMTGGFGNTIYF,TGTGCCAGCAGCTTTGAGGTGGCGATGACAGGGGGCTTTGGAAACACCATATATTTT
TRBV10-1,.,TRBJ2-7,.,CASSELVRTAYEQYF,TGCGCCAGCAGTGAGTTAGTTAGGACAGCCTACGAGCAGTACTTC
TRBV10-3,.,TRBJ1-1,TRBD1,CAITGTGQNTEAFF,TGTGCCATCACCGGGACAGGCCAGAACACTGAAGCTTTCTTT
TRBV16,.,TRBJ2-3,.,CASSQLVGANTQYF,TGTGCCAGCAGCCAATTGGTGGGCGCGAATACGCAGTATTTT
TRBV9,.,TRBJ2-2,.,CASSPELGGAGELFF,TGTGCCAGCAGCCCCGAGCTAGGGGGGGCCGGGGAGCTGTTTTTT
TRBV12-5,.,TRBJ2-2,.,CASGLVRDGSLGTGELFF,TGTGCTAGTGGTTTGGTCCGGGACGGATCCCTGGGCACCGGGGAGCTGTTTTTT
TRBV7-9,.,TRBJ2-2,TRBD2,CASSSPGLAGGNTGELFF,TGTGCCAGCAGCTCCCCGGGACTAGCGGGGGGAAACACCGGGGAGCTGTTTTTT
TRBV7-9,.,TRBJ2-3,.,CAGSSRGPDTQYF,TGTGCCGGCTCATCTCGGGGGCCAGATACGCAGTATTTT
TRBV19,.,TRBJ1-2,.,CASSISQGMTYGYTF,TGTGCCAGTAGTATCTCGCAAGGGATGACCTATGGCTACACCTTC
TRBV5-1,.,TRBJ2-1,TRBD2,CASSWGGGSNNEQFF,TGCGCCAGCAGCTGGGGCGGGGGTTCTAACAATGAGCAGTTCTTC
TRBV27,.,TRBJ1-5,TRBD1,CASSPSTGIRNQPQHF,TGTGCCAGCTCCCCATCGACAGGGATTCGGAATCAGCCCCAGCATTTT
TRBV30,.,TRBJ2-3,TRBD1,CAWSTTGDTQYF,TGTGCCTGGAGTACTACAGGGGACACGCAGTATTTT
TRBV7-2,.,TRBJ1-3,.,CASSLTPGEPGNTIYF,TGTGCCAGCAGTCTTACTCCGGGGGAACCTGGAAACACCATATATTTT
TRBV4-3,.,TRBJ1-1,.,CASSRTQGRTEAFF,TGCGCCAGCAGCCGAACACAGGGACGGACTGAAGCTTTCTTT
TRBV7-9,.,TRBJ2-3,.,CASSLVGPRGDTQYF,TGTGCCAGCAGCTTAGTGGGGCCCAGAGGAGATACGCAGTATTTT
TRBV5-1,.,TRBJ2-5,TRBD2,CASSFSGGALLETQYF,TGCGCCAGCAGCTTTAGCGGGGGGGCCTTGCTGGAGACCCAGTACTTC
TRBV28,.,TRBJ2-7,.,CASNSPGVPYEQYF,TGTGCCAGCAATTCCCCGGGGGTTCCCTACGAGCAGTACTTC
TRBV5-6,.,TRBJ1-4,TRBD1,CASSQGQLFEKELFF,TGTGCCAGCAGTCAGGGACAGCTTTTCGAGAAGGAACTGTTTTTT
TRBV9,.,TRBJ1-1,TRBD1,CASSVEGQGNTEAFF,TGTGCCAGCAGCGTAGAGGGACAGGGGAACACTGAAGCTTTCTTT
TRBV28,.,TRBJ2-7,.,CASGGPNYEQYF,TGTGCCAGCGGGGGACCTAACTACGAGCAGTACTTC
TRBV6-4,medium-sized,TRBJ2-3,.,CASSDSDTDTQYF,TGTGCCAGCAGTGACTCGGACACAGATACGCAGTATTTT
TRBV7-2,.,TRBJ2-3,TRBD2,CASKTSGGDTQYF,TGTGCCAGCAAGACTAGCGGGGGTGATACGCAGTATTTT
TRBV7-9,.,TRBJ2-3,.,CASSLPPGEDTQYF,TGTGCCAGCAGCTTACCCCCGGGGGAGGATACGCAGTATTTT
TRBV6-5,.,TRBJ2-1,.,CASGTSYNEQFF,TGTGCCAGTGGGACATCCTACAATGAGCAGTTCTTC
TRBV7-9,.,TRBJ2-3,.,CASSFYTLASVTDTQYF,TGTGCCAGCAGCTTCTATACGCTTGCCTCTGTCACAGATACGCAGTATTTT
TRBV19,.,TRBJ1-5,TRBD1,CASSILTRTGKVGAGQPQHF,TGTGCCAGTAGTATATTAACCCGGACAGGGAAGGTGGGCGCGGGACAGCCCCAGCATTTT
TRBV7-2,.,TRBJ1-1,TRBD1,CASSLALRGRNTEAFF,TGTGCCAGCAGCTTAGCCCTCAGGGGGCGGAACACTGAAGCTTTCTTT
TRBV5-1,few,TRBJ1-1,TRBD1,CASSLGQGRGTEAFF,TGCGCCAGCAGCTTGGGACAGGGCCGAGGGACTGAAGCTTTCTTT
TRBV5-8,.,TRBJ2-1,TRBD2,CASTLTSGGISSYNEQFF,TGTGCCAGCACCTTGACTAGCGGGGGGATAAGCTCCTACAATGAGCAGTTCTTC
TRBV29-1,.,TRBJ2-7,TRBD1,CSVKTGNYEQYF,TGCAGCGTTAAGACAGGGAACTACGAGCAGTACTTC
TRBV7-2,few,TRBJ1-2,TRBD1,CASSFRDSYGYTF,TGTGCCAGCAGCTTCCGGGACAGCTATGGCTACACCTTC
TRBV2,.,TRBJ2-5,TRBD2,CASRPLAGGQETQYF,TGTGCCAGCAGGCCATTAGCGGGGGGCCAAGAGACCCAGTACTTC
TRBV6-5,.,TRBJ2-3,.,CATHRVDTQYF,TGTGCCACCCATCGTGTAGATACGCAGTATTTT
TRBV18,.,TRBJ1-2,.,CASSPGGANYGYTF,TGTGCCAGCTCACCGGGGGGAGCTAACTATGGCTACACCTTC
TRBV5-6,.,TRBJ1-1,.,CASSAGENTEAFF,TGTGCCAGCAGCGCAGGGGAGAACACTGAAGCTTTCTTT